The T cell receptor (beta chain) under discussion was sequenced for a study of Ad26.COV2.S vaccination and SARS-CoV-2 variants (dated by TCRdb to the early 2020s). Regarding the complete study: Donors in the vaccine arm were drawn from COV1001, a phase I-IIa trial of Ad26.COV2.S in healthy adults that was multicentre, randomized, double-blind and placebo-controlled. Blinding of investigators to trial group allocation was maintained during experiments and outcome assessment. TCRbeta repertoire sequencing served as the tool for gauging how specific and how broad the SARS-CoV-2-reactive T cell receptors were following Ad26.COV2.S vaccination. A total of around 32 samples were included in the TCR-sequenced set, comprising approximately 20 Ad26.COV2.S vaccine recipients, 5 placebo recipients and 8 SARS-CoV-2 convalescent individuals. Ad26.COV2.S was given intramuscularly at 5x10^10 or 1x10^11 viral particles, as a single shot or as two shots 56 days apart. Participants in the trial were split at random into five groups of five each, receiving low-dose or high-dose Ad26.COV2.S once or twice, or else placebo on both occasions.

The paper as a whole reports these results and caveats: Substantial breadth of spike-specific CD8+ and CD4+ T cell responses was reported after vaccination. Ad26.COV2.S recipients had higher spike-specific TCR breadth than placebo recipients (P = 0.0014). The authors noted that total T cell responses may have been underestimated by the TCR breadth and depth analyses. Comparable non-spike TCR breadth was observed between vaccine and placebo recipients, consistent with only spike being contained in the vaccine. The study lacked the statistical power to compare responses across vaccine doses or regimens.

What the treatment or condition label conveys for this sample: around 19 received Ad26.COV2.S at low or high dose, single or two shots; several received placebo; per-sample allocation not given. For vaccine and placebo recipients, the sequenced repertoires came from samples collected on day 63 after the first injection. Cohort 1b enrolled some 25 adults aged 18-55 years at a single site in Boston, USA, between 29 July and 7 August 2020. Ad26.COV2.S was a replication-incompetent adenovirus type 26 vector that expressed a prefusion-stabilized SARS-CoV-2 spike protein derived from the original Wuhan strain. V is cut by 6 bases and J by 1 base, and the space between the germline ends is 9 bases. The CDR3 measures 13 amino acids from cysteine to phenylalanine. The entry retains the CDR3 DNA only, 39 bases that are in frame from base 1. Reading the germline V gene gives CDR1 SGHTA and CDR2 FQGNSA. This clone turned up a few times. Its cognate antigen has yet to be identified. Per-nucleotide qualities are absent, and no much larger clonotype sits a single base away.

The immunoSEQ Assay was the method used to sequence TCRbeta CDR3 regions. After extraction, genomic DNA underwent amplification by bias-controlled multiplex PCR, followed by high-throughput sequencing. Turning to the authors' computational methods: To quantify the absolute abundance of every unique TCRbeta CDR3 region, sequences were collapsed and filtered. T cell fraction was estimated by normalizing TCRbeta template counts to usable DNA, which was measured by amplifying reference genes present in all nucleated cells. Repertoire TCRs were annotated as SARS-CoV-2-specific by exact matching of V gene, CDR3 amino acid sequence and J gene to a known reactive TCR set. MIRA supplied the reference SARS-CoV-2 TCR set, which was filtered for enrichment in COVID-19-positive ImmuneCODE repertoires so that public or cross-reactive TCRs were removed. Drawing on the MIRA antigens, annotated TCRs were analysed further at the level of specific ORF or position within ORF. Breadth was defined as annotated unique rearrangements over total unique productive rearrangements; depth was the summed frequency of those rearrangements. Two-sided Wilcoxon rank-sum tests were applied when comparing TCR breadth between groups. Entries here come from immuneACCESS through TCRdb and include only in-frame sequences with V and J called. Some clones fail to appear in such tables; in the studies checked, an unresolved V gene covers under half of the shortfall, and the cause of the remainder is unknown. That table supplies the V and J calls and clone size; D and trimming were determined from the DNA. This sample comprises 350,000 to 450,000 clones, approximately 90% of them detected only once. Around 1.9% of the sample is taken by the ten largest.

This clonotype was sampled from a person between 18 and 60 years old who received the Ad26.COV2.S COVID-19 vaccine or a placebo. Sample: peripheral blood, taken in a trial of Ad26.COV2.S vaccine versus placebo. This receptor chain uses TRBV7-2 and TRBJ1-1; a tentative D match to TRBD1 spans 5 bases. The sequenced DNA is TGTGCCAGCAGGGGGCAGGCGAACACTGAAGCTTTCTTT. This sequence encodes CASRGQANTEAFF.